This record looks at one T cell receptor (beta chain) sequence and its context. V trimming: 5 bases; J trimming: 6 bases; junction bases outside the gene matches: 4. Germline V gives CDR1 SGHAT, CDR2 FQNNGV. The CDR3 covers 13 residues. TCRdb used MiXCR to reprocess the RT-PCR reads, holding one entry per CDR3 protein. The table records almost 700,000 distinct CDR3 sequences, approximately 15% of them present only once. This chain connects TRBV11-2 to TRBJ2-7; 10 bases line up with TRBD1. This sequence originates from a female donor in good health, serving as a healthy control. Material for sequencing was memory CD4+ T cells from blood. The CDR3 DNA follows: TGTGCCAGCAGCCGCGGGACAGGGGTCGAGCAGTACTTC. Amino acid sequence: CASSRGTGVEQYF.